The T cell receptor beta chain under discussion was sequenced for a study of blood T cell repertoires in COVID-19. The CDR3 is made up of 14 amino acids. V shed 4 bases, J shed 4 bases, and the junction held 5 bases outside the gene matches. Germline-derived CDR1 and CDR2 are LNHDA and SQIVND (reference sequence). Assay used: immunoSEQ multiplex PCR; TCRdb lists only in-frame clones, some missing. The sample includes 150,000 to 200,000 clones, more than 75% seen only once; the top ten take about 18%. Material: peripheral blood. V is TRBV19 and J is TRBJ2-7; 9 bases fit TRBD1. The source is a person aged 65-85 years with COVID-19, enrolled during active disease. In DNA, the CDR3 is TGTGCCAGTAGTACCCGGGACAGGGTTTACGAGCAGTACTTC. This gives the protein CASSTRDRVYEQYF. Combining the CDR3 with reference TRBV19 and TRBJ2-7 gives the whole variable domain DGGITQSPKYLFRKEGQNVTLSCEQNLNHDAMYWYRQDPGQGLRLIYYSQIVNDFQKGDIAEGYSVSREKKESFPLTVTSAQKNPTAFYLCASSTRDRVYEQYFGPGTRLTVT.